The 27 T cell receptor beta chains below all came from one sample that was sequenced in a study of glioma-infiltrating T cells after dendritic cell vaccination (dated by TCRdb to the mid-2010s). What this sample's time point label stands for: after dendritic cell vaccination, including at tumor progression/relapse. Receptor amplification or capture employed the immunoSEQ multiplex PCR assay. The table was pulled from immuneACCESS by TCRdb, which kept in-frame rearrangements only. Such tables lose some clones; where checked, under half of the loss comes from unresolved V genes, and the rest has no known cause. The sample table lists around 90,000 clones, 75% to 85% of them with a count of one. Together, the top ten hold 2.1% of the sample. The sample consisted of blood, taken after dendritic cell vaccination. These receptors were taken from a human donor with glioblastoma.

The V gene is TRBV5-6, the J gene TRBJ2-7, with D perhaps TRBD1 (6 bases). V dropped 4 bases and J dropped 0 bases, with 17 bases sitting between them. Germline V gives CDR1 SGHDT, CDR2 YYEEEE. The CDR3 has 16 amino acids. CDR3 DNA: TGTGCCAGCAGCCCTACTATCGACAGGAGCTCCTACGAGCAGTACGTC. Protein product: CASSPTIDRSSYEQYV.

This clone was counted only a few times. V is TRBV6-4 and J is TRBJ2-3; perhaps TRBD1 as D (6 bases). With 0 bases removed from V and 4 bases from J, the gap between germline ends came to 11 bases. The CDR3 totals 15 residues. Per the germline V gene, CDR1 is MRHNA and CDR2 is SNTAGT. The CDR3 spells CASSDSAGAADTQYF. The CDR3 DNA is TGTGCCAGCAGTGACTCGGCAGGGGCGGCAGATACGCAGTATTTT.

This sequence joins TRBV11-3 and TRBJ2-3; 7 bases fit TRBD2. The germline CDR1 and CDR2 sequences are SGHNT and YENEEA. The length of the CDR3 is 14 residues. Trimming took 4 bases from V and 2 from J; bases not matched to a gene: 3. In DNA, the CDR3 is TGTGCCAGCAGCTGGGGGGGAAACACAGATACGCAGTATTTT. Translated, it gives CASSWGGNTDTQYF.

The gene calls are TRBV4-2 and TRBJ2-1; 7 nucleotides line up with TRBD1. CDR3 length equals 16 residues. CDR1 and CDR2 (germline): LGHNA, YNFKEQ. Trimming took 3 bases from V and 3 from J; bases not matched to a gene: 8. CDR3 loop: CASSHRDRQNYNEQFF. The CDR3 DNA reads TGTGCCAGCAGCCATAGGGACAGACAAAACTACAATGAGCAGTTCTTC.

This rearrangement joins TRBV19 to TRBJ1-2; D not certain. CDR1 LNHDA and CDR2 SQIVND come from the germline V gene (reference sequence). The ends were cut back, 0 bases at V and 7 bases at J, with 9 bases in the middle. This CDR3 contains 13 residues. CDR3: CASSIDLTGGYTF. CDR3 sequence (DNA): TGTGCCAGTAGTATAGACCTTACCGGTGGCTACACCTTC.

The rearrangement joins TRBV10-1 to TRBJ2-1, with TRBD2 matching over 11 bases. The CDR3 extends over 15 amino acids. J lost 9 bases, V lost 4 bases, and 8 bases had no gene match. CDR1 is WNHNN, CDR2 SYGVQD, per germline (reference sequence). Here the CDR3 reads CASSANSGRASEQFF. The CDR3 DNA reads TGCGCCAGCAGTGCGAATAGCGGGAGGGCCAGTGAGCAGTTCTTC.

Notes on this clone: An end of the junction does not agree with germline; a read error may underlie this. CDR3 DNA sequence: TGTGCCAGTCGGGACAGGGATGCGCTTGAGTTT. Translation gives CASRDRDALEF. The chain uses TRBV6-6 and TRBJ1-3, with 9 nucleotides matching TRBD1. This CDR3 has 11 residues. Germline V gene sequence: CDR1 MNHNY, CDR2 SVGAGI (reference sequence).

The V and J genes are TRBV28 and TRBJ1-1; TRBD1 matches 8 bases. Trimming at V came to 6 bases and at J to 6 bases, leaving 3 bases not matched to a gene. Germline CDR1 reads MDHEN; CDR2 reads SYDVKM. This CDR3 has 12 amino acids. Written as DNA, the CDR3 is TGTGCCAGCAGGTTGGGACAGGCTGAAGCTTTCTTT. Translated, it gives CASRLGQAEAFF.

The chain couples TRBV5-4 to TRBJ2-2; perhaps TRBD1 as D (6 bases). CDR3 length equals 13 residues. Germline V gene data show CDR1 as SGHNT and CDR2 as YYREEE (reference sequence). Trimming removed 6 bases from V and 5 bases from J, with 11 bases in between. The CDR3 DNA sequence: TGTGCCAGCAAGACAGGACAGACCGGGGAGCTGTTTTTT. As protein: CASKTGQTGELFF. Complete variable domain (other parts from reference TRBV5-4 and TRBJ2-2): ETGVTQSPTHLIKTRGQQVTLRCSSQSGHNTVSWYQQALGQGPQFIFQYYREEENGRGNFPPRFSGLQFPNYSSELNVNALELDDSALYLCASKTGQTGELFFGEGSRLTVL.

This clone was found once. The V and J genes are TRBV28 and TRBJ2-7; a possible D gene is TRBD2 (7 bases). The CDR3 runs to 15 residues. CDR1 is MDHEN and CDR2 is SYDVKM in the germline V gene. Between the trimmed V and J ends, which lost 5 bases and 3 bases, there was a span of 17 bases. CDR3 nucleotide sequence: TGTGCCAGCAGTCTCTCCGGGGGGCTAGGCTACGAGCAGTACGTC. Protein product: CASSLSGGLGYEQYV.

The gene calls are TRBV7-9 and TRBJ1-4; possible D gene TRBD1, 5 bases. Trimming pared 1 base from V and 2 bases from J, leaving 8 bases between. The CDR3 covers 15 residues. Germline loops: CDR1 SEHNR, CDR2 FQNEAQ (reference sequence). CDR3 sequence reads: CASSLGAGTNEKLFF. The CDR3 DNA sequence: TGTGCCAGCAGCTTAGGGGCAGGGACTAATGAAAAACTGTTTTTT.

This clone was seen a single time. The rearrangement uses TRBV6-1 and TRBJ1-2, with 7 positions matching TRBD1. In germline, CDR1 is MNHNS, CDR2 SASEGT. J was trimmed by 8 bases and V by 4 bases; bases with no gene match: 16. The CDR3 runs 16 residues. CDR3 sequence (DNA): TGTGCCAGCAGTGCAAAGGCCCAAACGACAGGGAACGGCTACACCTTC. Its protein is CASSAKAQTTGNGYTF.

The V gene is TRBV5-1, the J gene TRBJ1-6, with D uncertain. Germline CDR1 reads SGHRS; CDR2 reads YFSETQ. This CDR3 comprises 16 residues. V was pared by 0 bases and J by 7 bases, with 14 bases between. The CDR3 spells CASSLALTSPNSPLHF. The DNA for the CDR3 is TGCGCCAGCAGCTTGGCCCTGACATCTCCCAATTCACCCCTCCACTTT.

This chain connects TRBV5-1 to TRBJ2-5; 7 nucleotides agree with TRBD1. Germline CDR1 is SGHRS and CDR2 is YFSETQ. The CDR3 contains 14 residues. V dropped 2 bases and J dropped 5; count of bases not matched to a gene: 6. DNA for the CDR3: TGCGCCAGCAGCTTTATTGCACAGGGGGAGACCCAGTACTTC. It encodes CASSFIAQGETQYF.

The rearrangement joins TRBV2 to TRBJ2-7, with TRBD1 matching 12 bases. Germline trimming cut 5 bases from V and 6 bases from J; bases unmatched to any gene: 8. CDR1 is SNHLY, CDR2 FYNNEI, per germline. This CDR3 region has 15 residues. Here the CDR3 DNA reads TGTGCCAGCAGTCTTCCGGGACAGGGGGCTGGCGAGCAGTACGTC. This codes for CASSLPGQGAGEQYV.

This clone occurred once. J is TRBJ2-7 and V is TRBV6-1, with 7 bases that match TRBD1. V was clipped by 6 bases and J by 4 bases; unmatched bases: 6. The CDR3 is made up of 13 amino acids. The germline V gene encodes CDR1 MNHNS and CDR2 SASEGT. The CDR3 region has the DNA TGTGCCAGCAGACGGGACAGAAATTACGAGCAGTACTTC. This encodes CASRRDRNYEQYF.

V usage is TRBV28 and J usage is TRBJ1-2, with a possible D match to TRBD1 (5 bases). CDR3 length equals 13 residues. Trimming took off 3 bases at V and 8 bases at J, with 13 bases between the two ends. Per the germline V gene, CDR1 is MDHEN and CDR2 is SYDVKM. The CDR3 region is CASSFQGGKGYTF. The DNA of the CDR3 is TGTGCCAGCAGTTTCCAGGGAGGCAAGGGCTACACCTTC.

The chain carries TRBV2 and TRBJ2-3; 7 bases map to TRBD1. This CDR3 contains 16 residues. From germline, CDR1 is SNHLY and CDR2 FYNNEI. V shed 6 bases and J 2 bases; nucleotides not matched to a gene: 11. The CDR3 loop reads CASSPLQGTPTDTQYF. Written as DNA, the CDR3 is TGTGCCAGCAGCCCCCTACAGGGGACCCCCACAGATACGCAGTATTTT.

This chain joins TRBV2 and TRBJ2-3, with 12 bases aligning to TRBD2. The CDR3 totals 15 residues. CDR1 and CDR2 from the germline V gene are SNHLY and FYNNEI. The V segment lost 10 bases and the J segment 3 bases; nucleotides outside the gene matches: 8. CDR3 DNA sequence: TGTGCCAATACAATAGGGACTAGCGGGACAGATACGCAGTATTTT. Protein product: CANTIGTSGTDTQYF. Full variable domain (missing parts from reference TRBV2 and TRBJ2-3): EPEVTQTPSHQVTQMGQEVILRCVPISNHLYFYWYRQILGQKVEFLVSFYNNEISEKSEIFDDQFSVERPDGSNFTLKIRSTKLEDSAMYFCANTIGTSGTDTQYFGPGTRLTVL.

The gene calls are TRBV5-1 and TRBJ2-2; TRBD2 aligns across 10 bases. V shed 1 base, J shed 2 bases, and the junction held 5 bases outside the gene matches. The CDR3 spans 17 residues. Germline lookup yields CDR1 SGHRS and CDR2 YFSETQ. The CDR3 coding sequence is TGCGCCAGCAGCTTGACCGGACTAGCGGTTAACACCGGGGAGCTGTTTTTT. The encoded protein is CASSLTGLAVNTGELFF.

V and J are TRBV9 and TRBJ2-2; 9 nucleotides align to TRBD1. The CDR3 loop spans 16 amino acids. V dropped 3 bases and J dropped 3; count of bases not matched to a gene: 6. Germline CDR1 SGDLS, CDR2 YYNGEE. The CDR3 is CASSGTGEPYTGELFF. In DNA form, the CDR3 reads TGTGCCAGCAGCGGGACAGGGGAACCGTACACCGGGGAGCTGTTTTTT. The full variable domain, with the rest looked up from reference TRBV9 and TRBJ2-2, is DSGVTQTPKHLITATGQRVTLRCSPRSGDLSVYWYQQSLDQGLQFLIQYYNGEERAKGNILERFSAQQFPDLHSELNLSSLELGDSALYFCASSGTGEPYTGELFFGEGSRLTVL.

CDR3 coding DNA: TGTGCCAGCAGTGGAAAGAGCTCTGGAAACACCATATATTTT. Translated: CASSGKSSGNTIYF. The chain carries TRBV25-1 and TRBJ1-3; D ambiguous. Looked up from germline, CDR1 is MGHDK and CDR2 is SYGVNS. Trimming removed 4 bases from V and 0 bases from J, with 7 bases in between. The CDR3 extends over 14 amino acids.

This clone was seen only once. The V and J genes are TRBV27 and TRBJ2-1; perhaps TRBD2 as D (6 bases). The CDR3 sequence is 15 residues long. V was cut by 3 bases and J by 0 bases, with 9 bases left in between. The germline V gene encodes CDR1 MNHEY and CDR2 SMNVEV (reference sequence). The CDR3 nucleotides read TGTGCCAGCAGTTTGGCGGGGCCCTCCTACAATGAGCAGTTCTTC. This encodes CASSLAGPSYNEQFF.

The chain is built from TRBV6-5 and TRBJ1-6; D is perhaps TRBD1 (6 bases). Trimming removed 6 bases at V and 7 bases at J, with 16 bases between. This CDR3 has 15 amino acids. Germline V gives CDR1 MNHEY, CDR2 SVGAGI. The CDR3 DNA reads TGTGCCAGCAGCTCGAACGGACAGTTAAATTCACCCCTCCACTTT. Protein: CASSSNGQLNSPLHF.

The rearrangement links TRBV6-4 to TRBJ1-1; D not certain. V was trimmed by 4 bases and J by 1 base, leaving 10 bases between them. Germline V gene data show CDR1 as MRHNA and CDR2 as SNTAGT. This CDR3 contains 14 residues. The CDR3 coding sequence is TGTGCCAGCAGTGTTGGAGCAGCGAACACTGAAGCTTTCTTT. Encoded protein: CASSVGAANTEAFF.

This sequence joins TRBV6-1 and TRBJ2-1; 11 positions match TRBD2. This CDR3 contains 15 residues. CDR1 and CDR2 (germline): MNHNS, SASEGT. J lost 6 bases, V lost 3 bases, and 4 bases had no gene match. DNA of the CDR3: TGTGCCAGCAGTGAGAGTCTAGCGGGAGGCAATGAGCAGTTCTTC. This gives the protein CASSESLAGGNEQFF.

This clone was recorded a few times. The V and J genes are TRBV2 and TRBJ2-5, with 8 nucleotides matching TRBD2. The junction had 3 bases not matched to a gene; V was cut back by 8 bases and J by 4 bases. The CDR3 length is 12 residues. Germline V CDR1 and CDR2: SNHLY, FYNNEI. The CDR3, as DNA: TGTGCCAGCGGGGCGGGAGGAGAGACCCAGTACTTC. Translated, it gives CASGAGGETQYF.